This T cell receptor (beta chain) was identified during a study of blood T cell repertoires in COVID-19. Germline assignment: CDR1 SGHTA and CDR2 FQGNSA. There are 14 residues in the CDR3. The V gene lost 1 base and the J gene lost 0 bases, with 4 bases spanning the gap. The protocol was immunoSEQ multiplex PCR, while the TCRdb copy is restricted to in-frame clones and leaves out a portion. Here the sample spans about 160,000 clones, approximately 83% being singletons. The receptor was derived from a woman aged 55-69 years with acute or convalescent COVID-19. The sample consisted of peripheral blood. This rearrangement joins TRBV7-2 to TRBJ2-4; D gene unclear. CDR3 in amino acids: CASSLELAKNIQYF. The CDR3 DNA is TGTGCCAGCAGCTTAGAACTAGCCAAAAACATTCAGTACTTC. The complete variable domain, with remaining parts taken from reference TRBV7-2 and TRBJ2-4, reads GAGVSQSPSNKVTEKGKDVELRCDPISGHTALYWYRQSLGQGLEFLIYFQGNSAPDKSGLPSDRFSAERTGGSVSTLTIQRTQQEDSAVYLCASSLELAKNIQYFGAGTRLSVL.